These T cell receptor beta chains were read from a single sample in a study of CD8 T cells in Susac syndrome. TCRdb redid the calling of the immunoSEQ multiplex PCR reads with MiXCR, one entry per CDR3 protein. The sample lists about 80,000 distinct CDR3 sequences, nearly 95% occurring once. Sequences were obtained from CD8+ T cells from PBMCs. The receptor set was obtained from a human donor with Susac syndrome. Each CDR3 is given with its conserved first and last residue. The D gene is left open where the match is weak. Expanded clones get a size class; other rows say once, few or many, or leave the size out.

abundance | d_gene | j_gene | v_gene | CDR3aa | CDR3nt
- | TRBD2 | TRBJ2-7 | TRBV12-3/TRBV12-4 | CASSLAGEAYEQYF | TGTGCCAGCAGCTTAGCGGGAGAGGCCTACGAGCAGTACTTC
few | - | TRBJ2-7 | TRBV18 | CASSPRTWGRSYEQYF | TGTGCCAGCTCACCGCGAACGTGGGGACGGAGCTACGAGCAGTACTTC
- | - | TRBJ1-2 | TRBV14 | CASSQDDRIANYGYTF | TGTGCCAGCAGCCAAGATGACAGGATAGCTAACTATGGCTACACCTTC
once | - | TRBJ2-5 | TRBV15 | CATSSKETQYF | TGTGCCACCAGCAGCAAAGAGACCCAGTACTTC
- | - | TRBJ1-5 | TRBV16 | CASSQSAARPQHF | TGTGCCAGCAGCCAATCGGCGGCGAGGCCCCAGCATTTT
once | - | TRBJ1-3 | TRBV30 | CAQDSSGNTIYF | TGTGCCCAAGACAGTTCTGGAAACACCATATATTTT
- | - | TRBJ1-5 | TRBV6-5 | CASSLIPGNQPQHF | TGTGCCAGCAGCCTCATACCAGGGAATCAGCCCCAGCATTTT
- | TRBD1 | TRBJ1-4 | TRBV27 | CASSSDRGQEKLFF | TGTGCCAGCAGTTCGGACAGGGGTCAGGAAAAACTGTTTTTT
- | - | TRBJ2-3 | TRBV3-1 | CASSQDQGPDTQYF | TGTGCCAGCAGCCAAGACCAGGGCCCAGATACGCAGTATTTT
- | - | TRBJ2-2 | TRBV29-1 | CSVEHDEVAGELFF | TGCAGCGTTGAACATGATGAGGTCGCCGGGGAGCTGTTTTTT
- | - | TRBJ2-5 | TRBV14 | CASSQVVTQYF | TGTGCCAGCAGCCAAGTAGTGACCCAGTACTTC
- | - | TRBJ2-3 | TRBV11-3 | CASSLRGRELSVSRTDTQYF | TGTGCCAGCAGCCTAAGGGGGCGGGAGCTCTCTGTCTCCCGCACAGATACGCAGTATTTT
- | - | TRBJ1-3 | TRBV27 | CASSFSGSGNTIYF | TGTGCCAGCAGTTTCTCGGGCTCTGGAAACACCATATATTTT
- | TRBD2 | TRBJ2-5 | TRBV3-1 | CASSQDPLSKRGYQETQYF | TGTGCCAGCAGCCAAGATCCCCTGTCGAAGCGGGGGTACCAAGAGACCCAGTACTTC
- | TRBD1 | TRBJ1-1 | TRBV29-1 | CSVRQGMRETEAFF | TGCAGCGTTAGACAGGGTATGAGGGAAACTGAAGCTTTCTTT
few | - | TRBJ2-7 | TRBV13 | CASSPHSSPGEQYF | TGTGCCAGCAGCCCTCACTCGAGTCCGGGGGAGCAGTACTTC
- | - | TRBJ2-7 | TRBV28 | CASSSPEGVVYEQYF | TGTGCCAGCAGCTCCCCCGAGGGGGTAGTCTACGAGCAGTACTTC
- | TRBD2 | TRBJ2-3 | TRBV6-5 | CASSYSLSPGSGGTQYF | TGTGCCAGCAGTTACTCATTGTCGCCGGGGTCGGGGGGTACGCAGTATTTT
- | - | TRBJ1-1 | TRBV23-1 | CASSPLGDVLNTEAFF | TGCGCCAGCAGTCCATTGGGGGACGTCCTGAACACTGAAGCTTTCTTT
- | TRBD1 | TRBJ1-1 | TRBV13 | CASSLGQGATEAFF | TGTGCCAGCAGCTTAGGTCAGGGGGCCACTGAAGCTTTCTTT
- | TRBD1 | TRBJ1-1 | TRBV27 | CASSQTTGGFTEAFF | TGTGCCAGCAGTCAAACGACAGGGGGGTTCACTGAAGCTTTCTTT
- | - | TRBJ2-3 | TRBV30 | CAWISGRRTDTQYF | TGTGCCTGGATAAGTGGTCGTAGGACAGATACGCAGTATTTT
- | TRBD1 | TRBJ1-5 | TRBV5-6 | CASSFSGTGDQPQHF | TGTGCCAGCAGCTTCTCCGGGACAGGGGATCAGCCCCAGCATTTT
- | - | TRBJ2-1 | TRBV4-3 | CASSQGMGQGSWGDEQFF | TGCGCCAGCAGCCAAGGAATGGGGCAGGGTTCTTGGGGGGATGAGCAGTTCTTC
- | TRBD2 | TRBJ2-5 | TRBV6-5 | CASSSIEPNSGVGSETQYF | TGTGCCAGCAGTTCTATAGAGCCAAATAGCGGGGTGGGATCCGAGACCCAGTACTTC
- | - | TRBJ2-7 | TRBV9 | CASSVGDIDYEQYF | TGTGCCAGCAGCGTAGGGGACATTGATTACGAGCAGTACTTC
- | - | TRBJ2-1 | TRBV3-1 | CASSPSWGNNEQFF | TGTGCCAGCAGCCCCTCCTGGGGGAACAATGAGCAGTTCTTC
- | - | TRBJ2-1 | TRBV2 | CASSTLLGDEQFF | TGTGCCAGCAGTACATTGCTAGGAGATGAGCAGTTCTTC
- | - | TRBJ1-5 | TRBV27 | CASSPLQDNQPQHF | TGTGCCAGCAGCCCCTTACAGGACAATCAGCCCCAGCATTTT